The sequence of this TCR beta chain was determined in a study of T cell changes during pregnancy in multiple sclerosis. The trim removed 0 bases at V and 4 bases at J, leaving 8 bases unmatched. Per germline, CDR1 SGHRS and CDR2 YFSETQ. This CDR3 is built from 16 residues. Clones were sequenced by immunoSEQ multiplex PCR, and TCRdb holds only the in-frame ones, with some missing. The profile covers approximately 130,000 clones, with 90% to 96% appearing a single time and 0.44% taken by the ten largest. The input for sequencing was peripheral blood, taken after pregnancy. The chain recombines TRBV5-1 with TRBJ2-7; 9 bases fit TRBD2. This TCR was recovered from a female donor with multiple sclerosis, enrolled in a pregnancy study. The CDR3 nucleotides are TGCGCCAGCAGCTTGGGAGTTCGAGCGGGAGGTTACGAGCAGTACTTC. This gives the protein CASSLGVRAGGYEQYF.